The 4 T cell receptor beta chains presented below share a single source sample, sequenced in a study of T-cell memory formation after mild COVID-19. TCRdb fed the 5' RACE reads into MiXCR, producing one record per CDR3 protein. Here the sample spans roughly 300,000 distinct CDR3 sequences, less than 9.5% being singletons. Sample: PBMCs or a T cell subset sorted from them (not recorded which). These receptors came from a man younger than 35 who had mild COVID-19 (a few samples of this study predate the infection). Cell type and time point are not known.

There are a few counts of this clonotype. This chain uses TRBV5-4 with TRBJ2-7; no firm D call. The CDR3 covers 13 residues. Per germline, CDR1 SGHNT and CDR2 YYREEE (reference sequence). Trimming shortened V by 3 bases and J by 0 bases, and 7 bases separated the two germline ends. CDR3 nucleotides: TGTGCCAGCAGCTGGGGATACTCCTACGAGCAGTACTTC. Amino acids: CASSWGYSYEQYF.

The rearrangement uses TRBV20-1 and TRBJ2-3; D not resolved. The germline V and J ends were trimmed by 0 bases and 4 bases, with 5 bases remaining between them. CDR3 length: 12 residues. The germline V gene encodes CDR1 DFQATT and CDR2 SNEGSKA (reference sequence). In DNA, the CDR3 is TGCAGTGCTAGAGATAGGGCAGATACGCAGTATTTT. This translates into CSARDRADTQYF.

The sample holds many counts of this clonotype. The V and J genes are TRBV12-3 or TRBV12-4 and TRBJ2-5; D perhaps matches TRBD2 (5 bases). This CDR3 has 14 amino acids. Trimming took off 3 bases at V and 1 base at J, with 9 bases between the two ends. The CDR3 sequence: CASSLGSGQETQYF. The CDR3 DNA reads TGTGCCAGCAGTTTGGGCAGCGGCCAAGAGACCCAGTACTTC.

There are many counts of this clonotype. The J gene is TRBJ2-6, the V gene TRBV7-9; weak D call: TRBD2 (6 bases). Germline V gene lookup returns CDR1 SEHNR and CDR2 FQNEAQ (reference sequence). The CDR3 loop spans 17 amino acids. V lost 5 bases and J lost 4, with 18 bases in between. CDR3: CASSAPGLGTGANVLTF. CDR3 DNA: TGTGCCAGCAGCGCTCCGGGACTGGGGACCGGGGCCAACGTCCTGACTTTC.